This T cell receptor beta chain was recovered during a study of blood T cell repertoires in COVID-19 (dated by TCRdb to the early 2020s). About the study as a whole: Collaborator samples came from the United States, Italy and Spain and covered acute and convalescent phases of COVID-19. The prospective study material was composed of cDNA or gDNA derived from T cells, B-cell-depleted T cells, or PBMCs. Subjects who had been exposed to COVID-19, were actively infected with it, or had recovered from it provided the deeply sampled blood TCRbeta repertoires that made up the dataset. A freely available public database, intended as a resource for researchers studying the immune response to SARS-CoV-2, is where the repertoires were released. The samples were drawn from two sources: the first 160 participants of the ongoing ImmuneRACE study, and 1,254 subjects contributed by 6 global collaborators. Sample metadata almost always included a de-identified subject ID, COVID-19 status, age in years and sex. Where available, HLA class I and class II types were obtained from metadata supplied by the sample provider rather than from assay-based typing.

Comments on this clone: There is no known antigen for this receptor. No base quality values were provided; no much bigger clone lies one nucleotide off.

The immunoSEQ Assay, a bias-controlled multiplex PCR, was used to amplify TCRbeta CDR3 regions from genomic DNA. In the original analysis: The number of nucleated cells in each sample was estimated by amplification of reference gene primers within the assay. To quantify the absolute abundance of each unique TCRbeta CDR3 rearrangement, sequence reads were collapsed and filtered. For each sample, productive Simpson clonality was calculated by taking the square root of Simpson's diversity index across productive rearrangements. TCRdb's version of the immuneACCESS table is confined to in-frame rearrangements and falls short of the full clone set. An unresolved V gene accounts for under half of the shortfall where checked; the remainder is of unknown origin. The D gene and trimming were derived from the DNA, and the V and J assignments and clone size from that table. The sample contains about 220,000 clones, around 83% of them found a single time. The ten largest clones take up about 4.8% of the sample.

In Seattle, one collaborating source enrolled patients while the infection was active and tracked those patients longitudinally over the course of disease. Whole blood was collected in K2EDTA tubes by collaborating institutions according to the institutions' own protocols. For TCRbeta analysis, collaborators shipped samples in one of three forms: frozen whole blood, isolated PBMCs, or DNA extracted from either of those sample types. From the cysteine up to the phenylalanine, the CDR3 has a length of 15 residues. The entry retains the CDR3 DNA only, 45 bases that are in frame from base 1. The V end loses 5 bases and the J end loses 4 bases, and a stretch of 15 bases separates them. The germline V gene encodes CDR1 MNHEY and CDR2 SMNVEV (reference sequence). What the research found in general, with its limitations: The quantity of clinical and demographic metadata differed by source and by participant and was supplied without curation.

The receptor comes from a woman in her sixties or seventies with COVID-19, enrolled during active disease. This chain joins TRBV27 to TRBJ1-3, with no D gene named confidently. Sequencing was performed on peripheral blood. DNA sequence: TGTGCCAGCAGTCAGAGAGAAGAGGCAGGAAACACCATATATTTT. Protein translation: CASSQREEAGNTIYF.